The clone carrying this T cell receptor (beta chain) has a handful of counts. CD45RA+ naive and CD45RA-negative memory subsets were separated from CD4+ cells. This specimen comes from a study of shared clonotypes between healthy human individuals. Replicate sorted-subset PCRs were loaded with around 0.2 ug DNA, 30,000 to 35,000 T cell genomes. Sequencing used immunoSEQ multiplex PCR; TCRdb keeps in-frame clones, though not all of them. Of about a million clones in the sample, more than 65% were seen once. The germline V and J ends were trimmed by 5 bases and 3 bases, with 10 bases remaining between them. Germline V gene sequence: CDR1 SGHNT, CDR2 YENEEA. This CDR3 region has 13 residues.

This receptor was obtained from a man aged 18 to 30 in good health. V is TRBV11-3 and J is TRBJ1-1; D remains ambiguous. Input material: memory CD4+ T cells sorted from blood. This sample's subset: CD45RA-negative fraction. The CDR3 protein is CASSQDGDTEAFF. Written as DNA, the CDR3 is TGTGCCAGCAGCCAGGATGGGGACACTGAAGCTTTCTTT.